This TCR beta chain was sequenced in a study of shared clonotypes between healthy human individuals. Notes on the study in general: Apart from blood, nothing was sampled; tissue repertoires likely differ.

The table lists this clone with a count of one. Its specificity is not known. Method: immunoSEQ multiplex PCR; TCRdb's copy keeps in-frame clones and lacks some. The sample records around 940,000 clones, around 80% being singletons. The CDR3 totals 15 residues. Germline-derived CDR1 and CDR2 are MNHEY and SMNVEV (reference sequence). V lost 2 bases and J lost 3, with 13 bases in between. The chain joins TRBV27 to TRBJ1-1; no firm D call. Sequencing was done on a sample of memory CD4+ T cells sorted from blood. Subset denoted: CD45RA-negative fraction. This receptor was identified in a man between 18 and 35 years old in good health. CDR3 coding DNA: TGTGCCAGCAGTTTAATCCGGGGTAGGGACACTGAAGCTTTCTTT. This translates into CASSLIRGRDTEAFF.